Following are 28 T cell receptor beta chains from one sample sequenced in a study of shared clonotypes between healthy human individuals. The table came from immunoSEQ multiplex PCR; TCRdb's copy has only in-frame clones and leaves some out. The sample contains around 500,000 clones, 81% of which appear only once. Sequences were obtained from PBMCs. The receptors come from a woman between 35 and 50 years old in good health. Some clones in this sample may be carry-over from other donors' samples.

J is TRBJ1-4 and V is TRBV28; D not resolved. Germline V gives CDR1 MDHEN, CDR2 SYDVKM. Trimming removed 6 bases at V and 5 bases at J, with 13 bases between. The CDR3 sequence is 14 residues long. The CDR3 DNA follows: TGTGCCAGCAGAAAAGCCCAGACCAATGAAAAACTGTTTTTT. This gives the protein CASRKAQTNEKLFF.

The rearrangement links TRBV9 to TRBJ2-7; 12 bases are a match to TRBD2. The V gene's germline CDR1 is SGDLS and CDR2 YYNGEE. V was clipped by 3 bases and J by 5 bases; unmatched bases: 3. This CDR3 is 14 amino acids long. CDR3 nucleotides: TGTGCCAGCAGCGCTAGCGGGAGGGCCAACGAGCAGTACTTC. Translation gives CASSASGRANEQYF.

This clone was detected a few times. With a far larger clone one base away, a read error is the likely cause. The chain carries TRBV30 and TRBJ1-2; D is unresolved. Germline V gene lookup returns CDR1 GTSNPN and CDR2 SVGIG (reference sequence). The CDR3 spans 13 residues. CDR3 DNA sequence: TGTACCTGGAGTGAGATGACTCACTATGGCTACACCTTC. Amino acid sequence: CTWSEMTHYGYTF.

Worth noting for this clone: Given a far larger clone just one base away, this is likely a sequencing read error. This chain uses TRBV7-2 with TRBJ1-1; D is possibly TRBD1 (5 bases). Trimming pared 0 bases from V and 3 bases from J, leaving 8 bases between. The CDR3 spans 14 residues. Germline V lookup: CDR1 SGHTA, CDR2 FQGNSA. The CDR3 reads CASSLAGRHTEAFF. DNA for the CDR3: TGTGCCAGCAGCTTAGCGGGACGGCACACTGAAGCTTTCTTT.

The chain carries TRBV27 and TRBJ2-1; D is possibly TRBD1 (6 bases). V gave up 6 bases and J gave up 9 bases, with 21 bases separating them. The germline V gene encodes CDR1 MNHEY and CDR2 SMNVEV (reference sequence). This CDR3 comprises 15 residues. The CDR3 protein is CASSDGDTPGSEQFF. Written as DNA, the CDR3 is TGTGCCAGCAGCGATGGGGACACCCCCGGTTCTGAGCAGTTCTTC.

The J gene is TRBJ1-1, the V gene TRBV28; D gene unclear. The germline V gene encodes CDR1 MDHEN and CDR2 SYDVKM. Trimming shortened V by 6 bases and J by 6 bases, and 8 bases separated the two germline ends. This CDR3 region has 11 residues. The CDR3 sequence is CASRHRAEAFF. The CDR3 DNA follows: TGTGCCAGCAGGCATAGGGCTGAAGCTTTCTTT.

A remark on this clone: This likely traces to a read error, being one base from a far larger clone. Other DNA variants within this sample encode the same CDR3. The chain recombines TRBV6-1 with TRBJ1-2; possibly TRBD1 for D (5 bases). The CDR3 loop spans 15 amino acids. The germline V and J ends were trimmed by 6 bases and 5 bases, with 19 bases remaining between them. Germline values: CDR1 MNHNS, CDR2 SASEGT. For the CDR3, the DNA is TGTGCCAGCAGCGTAGCGGACGGACACCAATATGGCTACACCTTC. The encoded protein is CASSVADGHQYGYTF.

Turning to this clone: Only one base separates this from a far larger clonotype, so it likely reflects a read error. This CDR3 is also generated by other DNA sequences in the sample. The gene calls are TRBV11-2 and TRBJ2-1; TRBD2 matches at 10 bases. Germline V gene data show CDR1 as SGHAT and CDR2 as FQNNGV. J gave up 7 bases and V 1 base, and 16 bases lay outside the gene matches. The CDR3 length is 19 residues. CDR3 sequence (DNA): TGTGCCAGCAGCTTAGTGTCAGGGCTAGCGGGGGAGGCCTTTAATGAGCAGTTCTTC. Residues: CASSLVSGLAGEAFNEQFF.

Regarding this clone: One base separates it from a far larger clone, so it is likely a read error. V usage is TRBV5-1 and J usage is TRBJ2-2, with D maybe TRBD1 (6 bases). The CDR3 is 16 amino acids. V was pared by 0 bases and J by 4 bases, with 13 bases between. The germline gives CDR1 SGHRS, CDR2 YFSETQ. CDR3 coding DNA: TGCGCCAGCAGCTTGGTAGGGCAGGGGACCACCGGGGAGCTGTTTTTT. Amino acids: CASSLVGQGTTGELFF.

The chain joins TRBV15 to TRBJ2-7; D is unclear. The V gene's germline CDR1 is LNHNV and CDR2 YYDKDF (reference sequence). V lost 0 bases, J lost 3 bases, and 12 bases lay in between. The CDR3 has 15 amino acids. CDR3 protein: CATSREISPFYEQYF. DNA for the CDR3: TGTGCCACCAGCAGAGAAATTTCCCCCTTCTACGAGCAGTACTTC.

In its sample, this clone was seen a few times. The chain has TRBV9 and TRBJ2-1, with D perhaps TRBD2 (5 bases). This CDR3 comprises 13 residues. Trimming stripped 0 bases from V and 11 bases from J, with 12 bases between. Per the germline V gene, CDR1 is SGDLS and CDR2 is YYNGEE. This CDR3 is CASSVEEAAQQFF. The CDR3 nucleotides read TGTGCCAGCAGCGTAGAGGAGGCGGCTCAGCAGTTCTTC.

V gene TRBV6-5 combines with J gene TRBJ2-7; 8 nucleotides line up with TRBD2. J lost 2 bases, V lost 6 bases, and 6 bases had no gene match. This CDR3 is 14 amino acids long. Germline-derived CDR1 and CDR2 are MNHEY and SVGAGI. Here the CDR3 DNA reads TGTGCCAGCAGGACTGGACTAGCCACCTACGAGCAGTACTTC. Its protein is CASRTGLATYEQYF.

In the case of this clone: A far larger clone differs by one base, so this is likely a read error. The chain is built from TRBV9 and TRBJ2-7, with 7 bases matching TRBD1. V trimming: 2 bases; J trimming: 7 bases; junction bases outside the gene matches: 12. The CDR3 contains 15 residues. Germline CDR1 and CDR2: SGDLS and YYNGEE. The CDR3 sequence: CASSVGDSPAREQYF. Written as DNA, the CDR3 is TGTGCCAGCAGCGTGGGGGACAGCCCTGCAAGGGAGCAGTACTTC.

V usage is TRBV19 and J usage is TRBJ2-5, with 9 bases fitting TRBD2. Germline V gene data show CDR1 as LNHDA and CDR2 as SQIVND (reference sequence). V lost 1 base to trimming and J lost 5 bases; unmatched junction nucleotides: 2. The CDR3 length is 14 residues. This CDR3 reads CASSIGLAGETQYF. CDR3 DNA: TGTGCCAGTAGTATAGGGCTAGCGGGGGAGACCCAGTACTTC. The full variable domain, with the rest looked up from reference TRBV19 and TRBJ2-5, is DGGITQSPKYLFRKEGQNVTLSCEQNLNHDAMYWYRQDPGQGLRLIYYSQIVNDFQKGDIAEGYSVSREKKESFPLTVTSAQKNPTAFYLCASSIGLAGETQYFGPGTRLLVL.

This clone was seen once. V usage is TRBV7-9 and J usage is TRBJ1-5; D gene ambiguous. In germline, CDR1 is SEHNR, CDR2 FQNEAQ (reference sequence). V lost 1 base and J lost 6, with 7 bases in between. This CDR3 is built from 13 residues. The CDR3 spells CASSLGSGQPQHF. The CDR3 DNA sequence: TGTGCCAGCAGCTTAGGGTCGGGTCAGCCCCAGCATTTT. The full variable domain, its missing parts supplied by reference TRBV7-9 and TRBJ1-5, is DTGVSQNPRHKITKRGQNVTFRCDPISEHNRLYWYRQTLGQGPEFLTYFQNEAQLEKSRLLSDRFSAERPKGSFSTLEIQRTEQGDSAMYLCASSLGSGQPQHFGDGTRLSIL.

Points on this clone: A far larger clone is one base from this, pointing to a likely read error. V gene TRBV28 combines with J gene TRBJ2-7; D is perhaps TRBD2 (5 bases). CDR3 length: 15 residues. V was cut by 7 bases and J by 1 base, with 17 bases left in between. Germline lookup yields CDR1 MDHEN and CDR2 SYDVKM. The CDR3 DNA follows: TGTGCCAGCACCATAGCGAGAGTTGGATCCTACGAGCAGTACTTC. It codes for CASTIARVGSYEQYF.

The V gene is TRBV28, the J gene TRBJ1-2, with D possibly matching TRBD1 (5 bases). The germline gives CDR1 MDHEN, CDR2 SYDVKM. The V end was cut by 2 bases, the J end by 4 bases, with 8 bases between. The CDR3 runs 13 residues. CDR3 sequence (DNA): TGTGCCAGCAGTTTAGGGACGACCTATGGCTACACCTTC. Translating it yields CASSLGTTYGYTF.

This sequence joins TRBV7-2 and TRBJ1-2; 8 nucleotides match TRBD1. The CDR3 has 16 amino acids. V gave up 5 bases and J gave up 8 bases; unmatched junction bases: 16. Germline lookup yields CDR1 SGHTA and CDR2 FQGNSA. CDR3 in DNA: TGTGCCAGCAGCCCCGGGACAGGTATATCGGGTCGGGGCTACACCTTC. It yields the protein CASSPGTGISGRGYTF.

The chain has TRBV19 and TRBJ2-1, with D possibly being TRBD1 or TRBD2 (6 bases each). The V gene's germline CDR1 is LNHDA and CDR2 SQIVND (reference sequence). This CDR3 has 14 residues. Between the trimmed V and J ends, which lost 5 bases and 3 bases, there was a span of 11 bases. CDR3 sequence (DNA): TGTGCCAGTAGTCGGGGGCGGATCTACAATGAGCAGTTCTTC. Residues: CASSRGRIYNEQFF.

The rearrangement joins TRBV5-1 to TRBJ2-1, with TRBD2 matching over 8 bases. The CDR3 spans 14 residues. The junction had 10 bases not matched to a gene; V was cut back by 4 bases and J by 10 bases. CDR1 is SGHRS, CDR2 YFSETQ, per germline. This CDR3 is CASSILADPPEQFF. The DNA of the CDR3 is TGCGCCAGCAGCATACTAGCGGATCCCCCCGAGCAGTTCTTC.

About this clone: Other DNA sequences in this specimen translate into the identical CDR3. The rearrangement links TRBV7-9 to TRBJ1-2; D possibly corresponds to TRBD1 (6 bases). Germline V gene lookup returns CDR1 SEHNR and CDR2 FQNEAQ (reference sequence). The V end was cut by 3 bases, the J end by 4 bases, with 9 bases between. The CDR3 runs to 13 residues. Here the CDR3 reads CASSFLQGYGYTF. The CDR3 DNA reads as TGTGCCAGCAGCTTCTTACAGGGCTATGGCTACACCTTC.

This clone was found a few times. A far larger clone is one base from this, pointing to a likely read error. The CDR3 reads CAWRPRREGREQYF. The CDR3 bases are TGTGCCTGGAGGCCCCGGCGGGAGGGCCGCGAGCAGTACTTC. This sequence joins TRBV30 and TRBJ2-7; 9 positions match TRBD2. The length of the CDR3 is 14 residues. Germline CDR1 GTSNPN, CDR2 SVGIG (reference sequence). Germline trimming cut 3 bases from V and 6 bases from J; bases unmatched to any gene: 9. The full variable domain, completed using reference TRBV30 and TRBJ2-7, is SQTIHQWPATLVQPVGSPLSLECTVEGTSNPNLYWYRQAAGRGLQLLFYSVGIGQISSEVPQNLSASRPQDRQFILSSKKLLLSDSGFYLCAWRPRREGREQYFGPGTRLTVT.

Comments on this clone: A read error may be the cause here, since a much bigger clone is one base away. Distinct nucleotide sequences in the sample also encode this CDR3. The chain carries TRBV11-1 and TRBJ2-1, with 7 bases aligning to TRBD2. CDR1 and CDR2 (germline): SGHAT, FQDESV (reference sequence). V trimming: 6 bases; J trimming: 5 bases; junction bases outside the gene matches: 4. This CDR3 is built from 13 residues. CDR3 sequence: CASRASGNNEQFF. Written as DNA, the CDR3 is TGTGCCAGCAGGGCTAGCGGTAACAATGAGCAGTTCTTC.

V is TRBV27 and J is TRBJ1-2; D is undetermined. Germline V gene data show CDR1 as MNHEY and CDR2 as SMNVEV (reference sequence). This CDR3 is 12 amino acids long. V was pared by 3 bases and J by 7 bases, with 9 bases between. CDR3 DNA sequence: TGTGCCAGCAGTTTTAGGAGGGTTGGCTACACCTTC. Protein product: CASSFRRVGYTF.

This clone was seen only a few times. V usage is TRBV5-1 and J usage is TRBJ2-2, with D possibly TRBD2 on 6 matching bases. The CDR3 extends over 15 amino acids. Germline values: CDR1 SGHRS, CDR2 YFSETQ. V was shortened by 4 bases and J by 7 bases, with 17 bases between the two germline ends. The CDR3 DNA follows: TGCGCCAGCAGCGCCCGGACCGGGAGCATCGGGGAGCTGTTTTTT. Encoded protein: CASSARTGSIGELFF. Looking up the rest from reference TRBV5-1 and TRBJ2-2 gives the full variable domain: KAGVTQTPRYLIKTRGQQVTLSCSPISGHRSVSWYQQTPGQGLQFLFEYFSETQRNKGNFPGRFSGRQFSNSRSEMNVSTLELGDSALYLCASSARTGSIGELFFGEGSRLTVL.

About this clone: A far larger clone is one nucleotide away, so this likely arose from a read error. The identical CDR3 is also encoded by other nucleotide sequences in the sample. The chain couples TRBV19 to TRBJ2-7, with D unclear. This CDR3 is 14 amino acids long. The ends were cut back, 8 bases at V and 10 bases at J, with 24 bases in the middle. Germline CDR1 LNHDA, CDR2 SQIVND (reference sequence). DNA for the CDR3: TGTGCCAGTTTGGTCCACACGCCCTCCACCCGACAGTACTTC. Translation: CASLVHTPSTRQYF.

V is TRBV6-5 and J is TRBJ2-7; D is undetermined. CDR1 is MNHEY, CDR2 SVGAGI, per germline. V gave up 6 bases and J gave up 3 bases, with 18 bases separating them. CDR3 size: 15 residues. Here the CDR3 reads CASSIRIAFGYEQYF. The DNA of the CDR3 is TGTGCCAGCAGCATCAGGATTGCTTTTGGCTACGAGCAGTACTTC.

The table lists this clone with many counts. The same CDR3 is also encoded by other DNA sequences in this sample. The chain carries TRBV7-2 and TRBJ2-3; D uncertain. CDR3 length equals 13 residues. Germline values: CDR1 SGHTA, CDR2 FQGNSA. Between the trimmed V and J ends, which lost 2 bases and 2 bases, there was a span of 5 bases. CDR3: CASSLLNTDTQYF. DNA for the CDR3: TGTGCCAGCAGCTTACTTAACACAGATACGCAGTATTTT.